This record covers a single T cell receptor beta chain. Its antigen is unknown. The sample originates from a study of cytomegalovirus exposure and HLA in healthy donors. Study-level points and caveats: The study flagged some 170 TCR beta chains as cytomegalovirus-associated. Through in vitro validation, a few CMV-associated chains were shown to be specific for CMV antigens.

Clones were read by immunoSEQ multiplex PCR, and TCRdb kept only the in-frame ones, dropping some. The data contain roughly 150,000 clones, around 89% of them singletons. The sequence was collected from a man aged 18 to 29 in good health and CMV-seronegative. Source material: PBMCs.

CDR3 residues: CASSATSIRQNYGYTF. The CDR3 bases are TGCGCCAGCAGCGCTACGAGCATCCGACAGAACTATGGCTACACCTTC. The V gene is TRBV5-1, the J gene TRBJ1-2, with a weak D call TRBD1 (5 bases). This CDR3 is 16 amino acids long. Between the trimmed V and J ends, which lost 4 bases and 2 bases, there was a span of 18 bases. CDR1 and CDR2 from the germline V gene are SGHRS and YFSETQ.